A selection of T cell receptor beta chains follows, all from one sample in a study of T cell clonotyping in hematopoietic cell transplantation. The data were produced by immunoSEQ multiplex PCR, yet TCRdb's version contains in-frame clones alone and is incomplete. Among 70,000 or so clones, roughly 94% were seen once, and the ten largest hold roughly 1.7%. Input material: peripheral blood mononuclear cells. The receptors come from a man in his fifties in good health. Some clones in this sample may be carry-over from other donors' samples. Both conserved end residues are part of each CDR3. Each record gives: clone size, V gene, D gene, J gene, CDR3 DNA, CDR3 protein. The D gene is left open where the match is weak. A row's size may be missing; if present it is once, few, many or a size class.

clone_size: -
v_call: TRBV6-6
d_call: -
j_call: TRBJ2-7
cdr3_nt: TGTGCCAGCAGTTACAGGGCGGGCGAGCAGTACTTC
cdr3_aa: CASSYRAGEQYF

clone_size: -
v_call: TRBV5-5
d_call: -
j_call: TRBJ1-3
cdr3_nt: TGTGCCAGCAGCTTGGGACACTCTGGAAACACCATATATTTT
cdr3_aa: CASSLGHSGNTIYF

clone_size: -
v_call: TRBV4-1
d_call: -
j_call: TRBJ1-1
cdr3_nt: TGCGCCAGCAGCCCTCAGCTGGGGTCGAACACTGAAGCTTTCTTT
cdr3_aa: CASSPQLGSNTEAFF

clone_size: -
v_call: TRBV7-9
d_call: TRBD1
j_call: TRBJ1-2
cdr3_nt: TGTGCCAGCAGCTTACCCGACAGGGGTAACTATGGCTACACCTTC
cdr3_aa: CASSLPDRGNYGYTF

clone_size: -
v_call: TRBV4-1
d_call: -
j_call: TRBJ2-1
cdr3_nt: TGCGCCAGCAGCCAAGGGGGCCTCCGCTCCTACAATGAGCAGTTCTTC
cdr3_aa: CASSQGGLRSYNEQFF

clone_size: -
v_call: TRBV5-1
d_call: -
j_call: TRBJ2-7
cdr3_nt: TGCGCCAGCAGCCTTGGTGAGCCGAACGAGCAGTACTTC
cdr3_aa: CASSLGEPNEQYF

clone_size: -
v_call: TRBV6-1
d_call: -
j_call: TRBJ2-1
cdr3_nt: TGTGCCAGCGGGCAACGGGGGACAGCCTATGAGCAGTTCTTC
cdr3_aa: CASGQRGTAYEQFF

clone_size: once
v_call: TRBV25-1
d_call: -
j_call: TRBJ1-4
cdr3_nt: TGTGCCAGCGGCCACGGGTCTTTTAATGAAAAACTGTTTTTT
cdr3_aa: CASGHGSFNEKLFF

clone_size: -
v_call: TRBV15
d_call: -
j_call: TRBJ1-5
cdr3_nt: TGTGCCACCAGCAGAGATCGATTCCAGCCCCAGCATTTT
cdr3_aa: CATSRDRFQPQHF

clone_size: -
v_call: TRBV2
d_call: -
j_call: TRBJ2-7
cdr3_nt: TGTGCCAGCAGTTTTATGGGCCACGAGCAGTACTTC
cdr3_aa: CASSFMGHEQYF

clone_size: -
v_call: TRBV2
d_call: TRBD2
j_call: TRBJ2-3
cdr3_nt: TGTGCCAGCAGTAGACTAGCGGGAGTCTGGGATACGCAGTATTTT
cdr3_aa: CASSRLAGVWDTQYF

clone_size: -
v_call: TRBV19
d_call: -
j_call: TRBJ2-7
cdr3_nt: TGTGCCAGTAGTATGAAGATTTTTGGCAGGGACGAGCAGTACTTC
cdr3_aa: CASSMKIFGRDEQYF

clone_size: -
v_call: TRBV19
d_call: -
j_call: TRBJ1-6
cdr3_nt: TGTGCCAGTAGTGCGCGGGGTGGGACGGATTATAATTCACCCCTCCACTTT
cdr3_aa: CASSARGGTDYNSPLHF

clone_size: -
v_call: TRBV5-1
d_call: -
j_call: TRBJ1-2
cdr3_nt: TGCGCCAGCAGCTTGGAACAAATCACAAACTATGGCTACACCTTC
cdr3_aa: CASSLEQITNYGYTF

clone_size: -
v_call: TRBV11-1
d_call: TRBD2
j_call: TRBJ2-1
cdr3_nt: TGTGCCAGCAGCTATCAACTAAGTAGCGGGAGTAATGAGCAGTTCTTC
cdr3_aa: CASSYQLSSGSNEQFF

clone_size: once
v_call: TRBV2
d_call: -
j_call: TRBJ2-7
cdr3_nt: TGTGCCAGCAGTGATTCCGGTTTTGCCTCCTACGAGCAGTACTTC
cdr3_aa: CASSDSGFASYEQYF

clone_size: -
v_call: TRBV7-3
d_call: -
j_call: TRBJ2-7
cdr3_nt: TGTGCCAGCAGCTTAGAGGAGGGGTACGAGCAGTACTTC
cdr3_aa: CASSLEEGYEQYF

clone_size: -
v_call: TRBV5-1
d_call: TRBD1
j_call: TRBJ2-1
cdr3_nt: TGCGCCAGCAGCACCCGACAGGGGATTTCCTACAATGAGCAGTTCTTC
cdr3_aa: CASSTRQGISYNEQFF

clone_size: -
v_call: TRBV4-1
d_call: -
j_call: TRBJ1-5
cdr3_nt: TGCGCCAGCAGCCAGGTCGGGAGCAATCAGCCCCAGCATTTT
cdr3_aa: CASSQVGSNQPQHF

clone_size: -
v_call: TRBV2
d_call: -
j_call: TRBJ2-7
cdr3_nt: TGTGCCAGCAGTCCCAATCCCGCTGGCGAGCAGTACTTC
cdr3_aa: CASSPNPAGEQYF

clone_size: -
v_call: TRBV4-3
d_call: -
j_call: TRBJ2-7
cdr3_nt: TGCGCCAGCAGCCAAGTCGTCCCGACAGGACCATACGAGCAGTACTTC
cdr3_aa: CASSQVVPTGPYEQYF

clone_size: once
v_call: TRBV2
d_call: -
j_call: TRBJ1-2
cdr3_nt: TGTGCCAGCAGTTCTACAGGGCGTCCTAACTATGGCTACACCTTC
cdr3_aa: CASSSTGRPNYGYTF

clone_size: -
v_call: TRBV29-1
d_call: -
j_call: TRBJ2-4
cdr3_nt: TGCAGCGTTGAGGCGGGTCAGAGCCGTGTTGGCGGAAACATTCAGTACTTC
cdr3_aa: CSVEAGQSRVGGNIQYF

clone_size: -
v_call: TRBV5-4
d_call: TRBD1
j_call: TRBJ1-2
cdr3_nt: TGTGCCAGCAGCGCTGGACAGGCGAGGGGTGGCTACACCTTC
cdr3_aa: CASSAGQARGGYTF

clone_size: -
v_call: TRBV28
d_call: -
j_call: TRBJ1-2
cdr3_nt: TGTGCCAGCAGTTTTGGGGCTACTAACTATGGCTACACCTTC
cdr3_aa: CASSFGATNYGYTF

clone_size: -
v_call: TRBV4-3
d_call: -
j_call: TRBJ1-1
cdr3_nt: TGCGCCAGCAGCCAAGATCTCAGAAGAGAAGCTTTCTTT
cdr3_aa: CASSQDLRREAFF

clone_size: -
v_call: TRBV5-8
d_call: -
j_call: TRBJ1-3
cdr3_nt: TGTGCCAGCAGCTTGGGTCAGAGCTCTGGAAACACCATATATTTT
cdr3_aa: CASSLGQSSGNTIYF

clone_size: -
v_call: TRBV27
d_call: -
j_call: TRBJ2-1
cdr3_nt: TGTGCCAGTCGACCGCACTTTCGCAATGAGCAGTTCTTC
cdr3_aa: CASRPHFRNEQFF

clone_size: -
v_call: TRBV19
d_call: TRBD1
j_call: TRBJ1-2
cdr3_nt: TGTGCCAGTAGTACCCTGGGGACAGAAGCTAACTATGGCTACACCTTC
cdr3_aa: CASSTLGTEANYGYTF

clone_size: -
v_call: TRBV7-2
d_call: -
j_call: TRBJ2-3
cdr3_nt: TGTGCCAGCAGACCGGGACTCGCCACAGATACGCAGTATTTT
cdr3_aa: CASRPGLATDTQYF

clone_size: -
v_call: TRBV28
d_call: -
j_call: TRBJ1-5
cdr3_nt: TGTGCCAGCAGCCAGAGACAGGCCCATCAGCCCCAGCATTTT
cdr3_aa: CASSQRQAHQPQHF

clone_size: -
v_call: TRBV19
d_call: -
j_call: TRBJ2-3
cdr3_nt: TGTGCCAGTAGTCCCTCATGGGATACGCAGTATTTT
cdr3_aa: CASSPSWDTQYF

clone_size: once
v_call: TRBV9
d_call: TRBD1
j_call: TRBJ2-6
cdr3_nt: TGTGCCAGCAGCGTAGCCCGACAGGGGGCAAGCGGGGCCAACGTCCTGACTTTC
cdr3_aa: CASSVARQGASGANVLTF

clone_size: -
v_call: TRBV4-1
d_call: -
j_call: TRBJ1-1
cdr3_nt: TGCGCCAGCAGCCGCCGACAGCAGGACGGGGGGAAGACTGAAGCTTTCTTT
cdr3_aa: CASSRRQQDGGKTEAFF

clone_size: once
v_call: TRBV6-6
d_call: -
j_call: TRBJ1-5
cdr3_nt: TGTGCCAGCAGTTACGGCGGCAATCAGCCCCAGCATTTT
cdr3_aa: CASSYGGNQPQHF

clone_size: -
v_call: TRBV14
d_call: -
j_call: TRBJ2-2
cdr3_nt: TGTGCCACCAGCAGGGACACCGGGGAGCTGTTTTTT
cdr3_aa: CATSRDTGELFF

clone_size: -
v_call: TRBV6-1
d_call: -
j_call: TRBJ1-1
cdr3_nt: TGTGCCAGCCTCGGGGGACATTGGGAGACTGAAGCTTTCTTT
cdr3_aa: CASLGGHWETEAFF

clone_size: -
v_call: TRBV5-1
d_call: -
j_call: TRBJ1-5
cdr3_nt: TGCGCCAGCAGCTTGGGACAGAGCAATCAGCCCCAGCATTTT
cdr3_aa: CASSLGQSNQPQHF

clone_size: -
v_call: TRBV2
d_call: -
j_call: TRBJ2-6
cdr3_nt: TGTGCCAGCAGTGAGGGGGCGCAAGGGGCCAACGTCCTGACTTTC
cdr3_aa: CASSEGAQGANVLTF

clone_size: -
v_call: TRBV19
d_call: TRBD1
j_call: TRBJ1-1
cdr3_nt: TGTGCCAGTAGTATAGTCCCCTCTGGACAGGTGACTGAAGCTTTCTTT
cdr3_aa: CASSIVPSGQVTEAFF

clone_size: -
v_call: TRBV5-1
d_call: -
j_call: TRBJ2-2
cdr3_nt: TGCGCCAGCAGCTTGGAGGTAGCCACCGGGGAGCTGTTTTTT
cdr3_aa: CASSLEVATGELFF

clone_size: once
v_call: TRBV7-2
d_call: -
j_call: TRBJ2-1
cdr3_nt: TGTGCCAGCAGCGACCAACCGGCAACGCAGTACAATGAGCAGTTCTTC
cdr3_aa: CASSDQPATQYNEQFF

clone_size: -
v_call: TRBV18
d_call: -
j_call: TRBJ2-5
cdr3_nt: TGTGCCAGCTCACCATCCAGGGGGGTCCAAGAGACCCAGTACTTC
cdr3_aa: CASSPSRGVQETQYF

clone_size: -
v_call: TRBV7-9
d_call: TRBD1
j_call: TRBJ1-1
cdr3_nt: TGTGCCAGCAGCTTACGACAGGGTCGGACTGAAGCTTTCTTT
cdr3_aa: CASSLRQGRTEAFF

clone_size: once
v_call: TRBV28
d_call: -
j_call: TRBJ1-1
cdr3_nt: TGTGCCAGCAGGAGACGGGACCGCACTGAAGCTTTCTTT
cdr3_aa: CASRRRDRTEAFF

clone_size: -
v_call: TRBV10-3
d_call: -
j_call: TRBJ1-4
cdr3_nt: TGTGCCATCAGTCCCGGTTCCCCCGATGAAAAACTGTTTTTT
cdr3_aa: CAISPGSPDEKLFF

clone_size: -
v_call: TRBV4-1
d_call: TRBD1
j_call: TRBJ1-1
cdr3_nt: TGCGCCAGCAGCCAAGATCGGGACAGGGTCCCTGAAGCTTTCTTT
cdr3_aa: CASSQDRDRVPEAFF

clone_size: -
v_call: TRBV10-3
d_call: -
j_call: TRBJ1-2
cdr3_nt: TGTGCCATCAGCGGACCCGCAGTGGGTGTTAACTATGGCTACACCTTC
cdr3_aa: CAISGPAVGVNYGYTF

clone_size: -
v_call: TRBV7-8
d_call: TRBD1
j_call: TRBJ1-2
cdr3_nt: TGTGCCAGCAGCTTGACAGGGGGGAACGGCTACACCTTC
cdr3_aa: CASSLTGGNGYTF

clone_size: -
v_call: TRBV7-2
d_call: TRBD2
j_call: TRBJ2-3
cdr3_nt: TGTGCCAGCAGACTAGCGGGGGTAGATACGCAGTATTTT
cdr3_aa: CASRLAGVDTQYF

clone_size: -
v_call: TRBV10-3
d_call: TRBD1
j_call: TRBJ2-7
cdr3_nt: TGTGCCTTGGGACAGAGGTACGAGCAGTACTTC
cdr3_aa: CALGQRYEQYF

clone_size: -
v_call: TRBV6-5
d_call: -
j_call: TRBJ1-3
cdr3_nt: TGTGCCAGCAGTTACGGTTGGCAGGGAAACACCATATATTTT
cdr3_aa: CASSYGWQGNTIYF

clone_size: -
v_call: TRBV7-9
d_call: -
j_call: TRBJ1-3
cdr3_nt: TGTGCCAGCGCTGAGTCTGGGGGGCCTGGAAACACCATATATTTT
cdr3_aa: CASAESGGPGNTIYF

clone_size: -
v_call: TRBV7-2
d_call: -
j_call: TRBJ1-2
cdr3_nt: TGTGCCAGCAGCATATCCTTCCGGGGGCAGGGCAATGGCTACACCTTC
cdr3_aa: CASSISFRGQGNGYTF